This T cell receptor beta chain was captured in a study of CD8 T cells in ankylosing spondylitis. Points from the study as a whole: Researchers reportedly found disease-linked clones significantly enriched in matched ankylosing spondylitis synovial fluid.

TCRdb redid the calling of the 5' RACE reads with MiXCR, one entry per CDR3 protein. Found here are 150,000 or so distinct CDR3 sequences, around 32% of them singletons; the top ten hold approximately 6%. Per the germline V gene, CDR1 is MNHEY and CDR2 is SMNVEV (reference sequence). There are 11 residues in the CDR3. Turning to this clonotype: Its antigen is undetermined. One end of the junction does not line up with germline, which may come from a read error.

The chain couples TRBV27 to TRBJ1-1; D gene unclear. Sequenced material: synovial fluid, either unsorted or a sorted T cell fraction (not recorded which). The clonotype was recovered from a male donor with ankylosing spondylitis. The CDR3 protein is CANSSRTEAFF. The CDR3 nucleotides are TGTGCCAACAGTTCCCGTACTGAAGCTTTCTTT.